This TCR beta chain derives from a study of beta chain features in type 1 diabetes (dated by TCRdb to the late 2010s). The study in broad terms: No differences in mean age, gender distribution, total cell number or subset yield were found between patients and healthy donors. A total of 107,917,701 sorted cells were examined across all samples, and RNA yield correlated strongly with the number of cells per subset. The study compared the TCRB repertoires of sorted circulating CD4+ T cell subsets in recently diagnosed type 1 diabetes patients with those in matched healthy donors. Whereas all 28 donors provided naive and central memory subsets, regulatory and stem cell-like memory subsets were isolated from just 8 patients and about 8 healthy donors. General findings and caveats noted by the study authors: Because the HLA sub-analyses included only small numbers of individuals, any influence of HLA type on TCRB rearrangement was left unresolved. Shorter templates might have been favored by PCR, but patient and control samples were amplified and corrected together, so both groups would have been affected equally by any skew. Fewer insertions and more nucleotide deletions at VDJ recombination sites were observed in patients with type 1 diabetes, implying thymic rearrangement abnormalities. In all four CD4+ subsets, TCRB CDR3 length was moderately but significantly shorter in type 1 diabetes patients. The naive, central memory and regulatory TCRB repertoires appeared to resemble one another more closely among patients than among healthy donors. Because cDNA was sequenced instead of genomic DNA, highly expressing activated cells could be over-represented, though the groups showed no difference in activation or CD3 levels.

This clone showed up just a few times. Its recognized antigen is unknown. The record has no base qualities; no much larger clone is one base away. The entire amount of isolated RNA was reverse transcribed using the High Capacity cDNA Reverse Transcription Kit, so the sequenced TCRB transcripts were expressed ones. Naive, central memory and regulatory T cell samples underwent deep immunoSEQ sequencing, averaging about 3.57 million total reads per sample. Sorted cells were lysed in RLT buffer, and RNA was extracted using DNase-treated RNeasy Micro or Mini kits according to cell number. To prevent cross-contamination, each cell subset was processed individually, whereas patient and healthy donor samples were processed jointly. The immunoSEQ multiplex PCR was used to amplify TCRB sequences from cDNA, yielding 87-bp fragments that span the CDR3 region. Sequencing of the amplicons was performed on the Illumina HiSeq platform. Under the source paper's analysis protocol: PCR bias was computationally corrected using synthetic template baselines, reads within Hamming distance 2 were collapsed, and singletons that could not be merged were discarded. Reads were aligned against IMGT to assign V, D and J genes, CDR3 length and insertions or deletions at six rearrangement sites. Within each subset, clonotype counts were normalized to the number of sorted cells before true diversity and Gini coefficients were calculated with the tcR R package. Repertoire sharing was quantified using the overlap coefficient calculated on TCRB nucleotide sequences. The clones in this table, taken by TCRdb from immuneACCESS, are in-frame only. Not every clone is retained; where verified, under half of the shortfall comes from an unresolved V gene, and the cause of the rest is unknown. V and J calls plus clone size are reproduced from that table; the DNA served to infer D and trimming. This sample gives 250,000 to 350,000 clones in total; about 15% of them show up just once. The top ten hold under 8.5% of the sample.

Relative to germline, V is 6 bases shorter and J is 2 bases shorter, with 13 bases between their ends. The CDR3 starts with the cysteine, ends with the phenylalanine, and has 14 residues. Only the CDR3 region is kept as DNA, spanning 42 bases read in frame from base 1. The germline V gene (reference sequence) specifies SSHAT as CDR1 and FNYEAQ as CDR2. A single peripheral blood draw of around 0.11 L on average was collected from each donor into heparinised tubes. A BD FACSAria II was used to sort naive, central memory, regulatory and stem cell-like memory CD4+ T cells with a panel that included CD45RO, CCR7, CD25, CD127, CD95 and CD27. A purity above 95% was achieved for all sorted populations. PBMCs were isolated right away by Lymphoprep density gradient centrifugation and were stained directly, without culture. So that batch effects would be minimized, each experiment stained and sorted samples in pairs, pairing one healthy donor with one patient.

The sequenced material came from central memory CD4+ T cells from blood. This TCR derives from a man aged 25-45 years in good health. This chain is built from TRBV7-7 and TRBJ1-2; the D gene identity is not certain. The CDR3 protein is CASSERGGNYGYTF. The sequence in DNA is TGTGCCAGCAGTGAAAGAGGAGGCAACTATGGCTACACCTTC.